This T cell receptor (beta chain) was sequenced during a study of shared clonotypes between healthy human individuals. Study at large: Two female and a few male donors aged 18 to 49 were enrolled.

Whole-study findings and limits: The generation probabilities recorded for non-shared clonotypes fell below those of clonotypes shared by all four donors. Genetic and exposure-history diversity was limited by the small donor number.

In regard to this clone: Its matching antigen is unknown.

Using immunoSEQ multiplex PCR, the repertoire was profiled, and TCRdb retains in-frame clones only, with some absent. The sample records about 1.1 million clones, approximately 80% being singletons. The sample taken for sequencing was memory CD4+ T cells from PBMCs. Regarding subset: CD45RA-negative fraction. The sequence was obtained from a man between 18 and 35 years old in good health. Some clones in this sample may be carry-over from other donors' samples.

CDR3: CASSLGQRNQPQHF. The CDR3, as DNA: TGTGCCAGCAGCTTAGGACAGCGCAATCAGCCCCAGCATTTT. The chain is built from TRBV7-6 and TRBJ1-5; D possibly corresponds to TRBD1 (5 bases). Germline V gene data show CDR1 as SGHVS and CDR2 as FNYEAQ. V dropped 1 base and J dropped 2 bases, with 6 bases sitting between them. The length of the CDR3 is 14 residues.